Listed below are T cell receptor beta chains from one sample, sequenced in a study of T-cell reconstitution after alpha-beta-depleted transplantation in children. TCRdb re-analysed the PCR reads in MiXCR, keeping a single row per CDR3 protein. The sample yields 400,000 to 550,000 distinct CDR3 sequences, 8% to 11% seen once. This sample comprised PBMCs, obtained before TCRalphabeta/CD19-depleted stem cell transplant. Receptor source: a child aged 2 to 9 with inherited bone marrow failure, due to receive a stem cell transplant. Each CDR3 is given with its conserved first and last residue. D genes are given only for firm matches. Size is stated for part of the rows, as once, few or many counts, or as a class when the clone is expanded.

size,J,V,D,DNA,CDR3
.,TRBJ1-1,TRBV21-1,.,TGTGCCAGCAGCAAAGATTGGGGGGTTAATGGCACTGAAGCTTTCTTT,CASSKDWGVNGTEAFF
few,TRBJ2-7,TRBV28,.,TGTGCCAGCAGTTTAGAGGGGACGGCGAGCTCCTACGAGCAGTACTTC,CASSLEGTASSYEQYF
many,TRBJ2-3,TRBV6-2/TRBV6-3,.,TGTGCCAGCACCAGACCGGGGGCGGGAGCAGATACGCAGTATTTT,CASTRPGAGADTQYF
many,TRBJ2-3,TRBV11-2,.,TGTGCCAGCAGCTTAGTGGGAGTGGGGGGCACAGATACGCAGTATTTT,CASSLVGVGGTDTQYF
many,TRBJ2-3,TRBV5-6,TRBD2,TGTGCCAGCAGCTTGGAGCGGGAGTATCCAGATACGCAGTATTTT,CASSLEREYPDTQYF
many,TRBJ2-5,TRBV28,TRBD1,TGTGCCAGCAGTTTACCAGGGGGAGAGACCCAGTACTTC,CASSLPGGETQYF
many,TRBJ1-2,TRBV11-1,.,TGTGCCAGCAGCTTAGCGCTACGGGGGGGGGACCCCTCTATGGGCTACACCTTC,CASSLALRGGDPSMGYTF
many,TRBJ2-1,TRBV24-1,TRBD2,TGTGCCACCAGTGACCCCCCGACTAGCGGGAGGGAATACAATGAGCAGTTCTTC,CATSDPPTSGREYNEQFF
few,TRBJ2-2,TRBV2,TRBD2,TGTGCCAGCAGCGGGACTAGCGGGGACCGGGAGCTGTTTTTT,CASSGTSGDRELFF
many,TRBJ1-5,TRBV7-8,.,TGTGCCAGCAGCCTAGAACCCCCGGACCGCTGGCAGCCCCAGCATTTT,CASSLEPPDRWQPQHF
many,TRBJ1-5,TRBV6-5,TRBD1,TGTGCCAGCAGTTACAGCCCGAACAGGGGAATAGACCAGCCCCAGCATTTT,CASSYSPNRGIDQPQHF